The TCR beta chain described here comes from a study of CD8+ T cells in alopecia areata (dated by TCRdb to the late 2010s). Study-wide context: Treated patients were enrolled in an open-label pilot trial of oral tofacitinib at 5 to 10 mg twice daily for moderate-to-severe alopecia areata. Patients stayed on tofacitinib for 6 to 18 months and then had 6 months of follow-up off drug so that delayed response and recurrence could be assessed. For the treated patients, the SALT score, which quantifies what percentage of scalp surface area is affected, served as the measure of disease severity. High-throughput TCRbeta sequencing was used to examine T cell clonal expansion in alopecia areata in both the C3H/HeJ mouse model and human patients. Scalp tissue and sorted CD4+ and CD8+ peripheral blood T cells from patchy and totalis/universalis alopecia areata patients and from healthy controls were covered by human TCRbeta sequencing. Biopsies were taken from tofacitinib-treated patients at baseline and at 4 and 24 weeks of treatment, and a later scalp biopsy was taken in several of the tofacitinib-treated patients. Scalp clonality was compared across normal scalp (n=4), patchy alopecia areata scalp (n=8), and alopecia totalis/universalis scalp (n=8). RNA was extracted with the PAXgene miRNA kit for fixed scalp, the miRNeasy kit for PBMCs, and the RNeasy kit for mouse skin. immunoSEQ multiplex PCR using 35 Vbeta forward primers and 13 Jbeta reverse primers was used to amplify TCRbeta CDR3 regions. Study-level results and caveats: Compared with mice, TCR sequences shared between patients were less clear, possibly partly because of HLA diversity across the patient population. Higher clonality and more expanded CD8+ clones were observed in lesional scalp than in normal scalp, particularly in alopecia totalis/universalis, a finding suggestive of antigenic drive. During tofacitinib treatment, many expanded lesional clones stuck around in both scalp and blood, and this persistence may partly explain why relapse happens after treatment is stopped. With tofacitinib, both scalp clonality and the number of expanded CD8+ clones among the top 100 scalp clones went down significantly. Because the treated cohort was small and included a single nonresponder, larger studies are needed to assess links between baseline CD8+ expansion and response. Resident alphabeta T cells in normal human skin are also sequenced, complicating scalp TCR repertoire analysis, unlike mouse skin dominated by gammadelta T cells.

Libraries came from the immunoSEQ multiplex PCR assay. For TCR sequencing, RNA was extracted from every sample and reverse transcribed into cDNA to serve as template. First-strand cDNA was synthesized using SuperScript III with a 2:1 mix of oligo-dT and random hexamers. A synthetic immune receptor repertoire was used to measure amplification bias, and any remaining bias was corrected computationally. The study's own analysis went as follows. Raw reads were preprocessed to remove errors, and CDR3 was defined according to IMGT conventions as the region from the conserved cysteine to phenylalanine. Clonality was computed as 1 minus the Shannon entropy, with the entropy normalized by log2 of the number of productive unique TCRs. Scalp TCRbeta sequences were cross-referenced with sorted blood CD4 and CD8 repertoires so that the CD4 or CD8 identity of scalp clones could be inferred. TCRdb re-hosts the immuneACCESS table, in-frame sequences only. Its copies lack some clones; in the studies checked, an unresolved V gene accounts for under half of them, and the cause for the rest is not known. D and trimming come from the DNA, and the V and J calls and clone size come from that table. Here the sample has 180,000 or so clones; roughly 64% occur a single time. The ten largest clones represent 5.5% of the sample.

Looking up the germline V gene yields CDR1 SGHTA and CDR2 FQGNSA. V sheds 0 bases and J sheds 0 bases, leaving 12 bases between their ends. From the cysteine up to the phenylalanine, the CDR3 has a length of 17 residues. Only the CDR3 DNA is retained, 51 bases long and in frame from the first base. In light of the paper, this sample's time point label describes: less than 25 weeks on oral tofacitinib. According to the study, the label for this sample's treatment or condition signals: oral pan-JAK inhibitor, 5-10 mg twice daily. Lesional scalp punch biopsies and peripheral blood were obtained from alopecia areata patients. After PBMCs were isolated by density centrifugation and stained for CD3, CD4 and CD8, a FACSAria was used to sort CD4+ and CD8+ T cells. In this sample, this clone turned up a few times. Its antigen target is currently unknown. One base away there is no much larger clone; base qualities are not given. Other nucleotide sequences from this sample produce the same CDR3.

This sample comprised CD4+ T cells sorted from blood, obtained at week 24, from a patient treated with tofacitinib. The sequence joins TRBV7-2 to TRBJ1-5; a tentative D call is TRBD1 (5 bases match). The clonotype comes from a human donor with alopecia areata. The CDR3 in this case is CASSLASQGYSNQPQHF. The nucleotide sequence is given as TGTGCCAGCAGCTTAGCGAGTCAGGGTTATAGCAATCAGCCCCAGCATTTT.